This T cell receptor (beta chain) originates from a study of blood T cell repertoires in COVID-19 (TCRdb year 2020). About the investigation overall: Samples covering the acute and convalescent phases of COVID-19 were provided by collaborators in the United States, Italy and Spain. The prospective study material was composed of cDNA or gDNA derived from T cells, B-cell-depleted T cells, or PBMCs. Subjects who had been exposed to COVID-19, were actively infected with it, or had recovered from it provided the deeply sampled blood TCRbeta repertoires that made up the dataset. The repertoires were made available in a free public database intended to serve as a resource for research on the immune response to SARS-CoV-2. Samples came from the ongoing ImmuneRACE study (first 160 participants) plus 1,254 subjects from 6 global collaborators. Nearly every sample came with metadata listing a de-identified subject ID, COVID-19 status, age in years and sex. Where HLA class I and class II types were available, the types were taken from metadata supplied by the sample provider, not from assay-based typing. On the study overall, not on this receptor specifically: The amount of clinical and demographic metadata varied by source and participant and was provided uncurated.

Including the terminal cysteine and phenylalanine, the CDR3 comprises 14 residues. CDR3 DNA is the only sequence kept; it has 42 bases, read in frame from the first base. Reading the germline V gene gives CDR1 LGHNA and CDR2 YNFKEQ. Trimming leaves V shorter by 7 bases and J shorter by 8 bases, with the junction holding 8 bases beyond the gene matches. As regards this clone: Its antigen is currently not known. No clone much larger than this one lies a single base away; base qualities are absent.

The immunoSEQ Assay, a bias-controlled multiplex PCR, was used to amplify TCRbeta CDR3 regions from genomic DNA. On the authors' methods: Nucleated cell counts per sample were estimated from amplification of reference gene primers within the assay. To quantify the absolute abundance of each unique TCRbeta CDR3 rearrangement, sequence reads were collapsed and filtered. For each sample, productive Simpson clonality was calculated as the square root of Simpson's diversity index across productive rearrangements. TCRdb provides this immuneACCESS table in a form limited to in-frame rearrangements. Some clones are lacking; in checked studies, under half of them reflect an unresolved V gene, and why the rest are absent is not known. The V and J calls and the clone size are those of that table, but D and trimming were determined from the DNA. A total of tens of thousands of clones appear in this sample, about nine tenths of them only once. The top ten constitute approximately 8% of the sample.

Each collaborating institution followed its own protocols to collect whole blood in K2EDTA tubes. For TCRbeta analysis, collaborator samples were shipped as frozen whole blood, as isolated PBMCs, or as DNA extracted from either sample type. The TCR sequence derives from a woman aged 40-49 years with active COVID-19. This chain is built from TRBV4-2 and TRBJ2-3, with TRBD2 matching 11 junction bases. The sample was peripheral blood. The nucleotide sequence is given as TGTGCCAGCACATTAGCGGGGGGGAGCGGTACGCAGTATTTT. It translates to CASTLAGGSGTQYF.